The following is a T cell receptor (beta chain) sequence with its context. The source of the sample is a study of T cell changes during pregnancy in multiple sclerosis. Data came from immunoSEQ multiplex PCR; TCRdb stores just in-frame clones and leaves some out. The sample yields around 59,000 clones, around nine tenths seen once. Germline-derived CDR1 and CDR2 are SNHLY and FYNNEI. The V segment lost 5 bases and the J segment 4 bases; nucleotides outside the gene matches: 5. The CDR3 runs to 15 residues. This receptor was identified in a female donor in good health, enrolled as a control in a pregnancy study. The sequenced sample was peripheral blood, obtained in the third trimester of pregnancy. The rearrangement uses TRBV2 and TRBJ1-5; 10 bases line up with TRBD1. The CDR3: CASSFDRGRNQPQHF. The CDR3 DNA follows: TGTGCCAGCAGTTTCGACAGGGGGCGGAATCAGCCCCAGCATTTT.